This T cell receptor (beta chain) was sequenced in a study of post-analysis software for immune sequencing data. General study findings and limits: About five TRBV segments were more frequent in patients than controls; TRBV5-6, TRBV5-1 and TRBV20-1 belonged to this group.

Germline V gene data show CDR1 as SNHLY and CDR2 as FYNNEI. The V gene lost 3 bases and the J gene lost 5 bases, with 16 bases spanning the gap. The CDR3 runs to 15 residues. Presence of unique molecular identifiers characterized the TCR beta cDNA libraries. TCRdb analysed the PCR reads with MiXCR anew, one entry per CDR3 protein. The table includes around 190,000 distinct CDR3 sequences, roughly 28% detected once. A note on this clonotype: What it binds is unknown.

Sequences were obtained from blood. The rearrangement joins TRBV2 to TRBJ1-2; D is ambiguous. This clonotype was obtained from a girl aged 2-17 years with multiple sclerosis. CDR3: CASSDKTPTVYGYTF. CDR3 bases: TGTGCCAGCAGTGATAAAACCCCCACTGTATATGGCTACACCTTC.